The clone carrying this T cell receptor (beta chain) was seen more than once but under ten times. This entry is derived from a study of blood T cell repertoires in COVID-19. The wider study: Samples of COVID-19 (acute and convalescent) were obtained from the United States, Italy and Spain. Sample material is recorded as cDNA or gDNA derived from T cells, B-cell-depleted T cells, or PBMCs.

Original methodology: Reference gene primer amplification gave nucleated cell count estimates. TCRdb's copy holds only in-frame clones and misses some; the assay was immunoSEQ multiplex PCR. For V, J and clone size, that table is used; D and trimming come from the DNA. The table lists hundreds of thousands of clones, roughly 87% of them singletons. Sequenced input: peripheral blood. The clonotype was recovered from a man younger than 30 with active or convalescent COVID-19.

The CDR3: CASSQGPGLGAEAFF. The CDR3 DNA reads TGCGCCAGCAGCCAAGGCCCAGGTTTGGGTGCTGAAGCTTTCTTT. V and J are TRBV4-3 and TRBJ1-1; unclear D gene. Germline V gene data show CDR1 as LGHNA and CDR2 as YSLEER. The CDR3 sequence is 15 residues long. Between the trimmed V and J ends, which lost 1 base and 6 bases, there was a span of 15 bases.